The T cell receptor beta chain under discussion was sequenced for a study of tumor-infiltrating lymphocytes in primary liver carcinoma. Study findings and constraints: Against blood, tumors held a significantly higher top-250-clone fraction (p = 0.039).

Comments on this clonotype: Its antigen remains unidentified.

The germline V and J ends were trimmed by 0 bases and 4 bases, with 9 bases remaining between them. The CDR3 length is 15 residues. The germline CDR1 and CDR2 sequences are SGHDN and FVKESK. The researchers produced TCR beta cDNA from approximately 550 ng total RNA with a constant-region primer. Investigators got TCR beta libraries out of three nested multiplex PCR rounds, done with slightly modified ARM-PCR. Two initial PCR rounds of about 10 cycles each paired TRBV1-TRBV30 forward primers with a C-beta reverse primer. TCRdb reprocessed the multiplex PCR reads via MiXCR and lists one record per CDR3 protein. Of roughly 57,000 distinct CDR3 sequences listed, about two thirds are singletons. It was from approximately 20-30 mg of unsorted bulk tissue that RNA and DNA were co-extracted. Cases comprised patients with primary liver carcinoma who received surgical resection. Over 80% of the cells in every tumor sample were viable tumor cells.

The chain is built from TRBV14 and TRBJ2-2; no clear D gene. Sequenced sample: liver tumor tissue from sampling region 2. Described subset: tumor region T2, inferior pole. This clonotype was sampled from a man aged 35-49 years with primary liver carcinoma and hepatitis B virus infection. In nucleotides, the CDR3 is TGTGCCAGCAGCCAAGATCGGCTGAGCACCGGGGAGCTGTTTTTT. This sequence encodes CASSQDRLSTGELFF.